This T cell receptor (beta chain) was sequenced for a study of T-cell reconstitution after alpha-beta-depleted transplantation in children. Preparation of the TCRbeta library used unique molecular identifiers. One entry per CDR3 protein results from TCRdb running MiXCR on the PCR reads. Of 80,000 to 95,000 distinct CDR3 sequences listed, roughly 8.4% are singletons. This clonotype showed up many times. Trimming shortened V by 6 bases and J by 0 bases, and 7 bases separated the two germline ends. The CDR3 extends over 13 amino acids. The chain uses TRBV12-3 or TRBV12-4 and TRBJ2-3; D possibly corresponds to TRBD2 (5 bases). Sequencing was performed on PBMCs from the stem cell graft donor, taken from the stem cell graft. This clonotype was obtained from a human donor who donated a stem cell graft to a child with congenital amegakaryocytic thrombocytopenia. DNA for the CDR3: TGTGCCAGCAGGGGCGGGAGCACAGATACGCAGTATTTT. Encoded protein: CASRGGSTDTQYF.